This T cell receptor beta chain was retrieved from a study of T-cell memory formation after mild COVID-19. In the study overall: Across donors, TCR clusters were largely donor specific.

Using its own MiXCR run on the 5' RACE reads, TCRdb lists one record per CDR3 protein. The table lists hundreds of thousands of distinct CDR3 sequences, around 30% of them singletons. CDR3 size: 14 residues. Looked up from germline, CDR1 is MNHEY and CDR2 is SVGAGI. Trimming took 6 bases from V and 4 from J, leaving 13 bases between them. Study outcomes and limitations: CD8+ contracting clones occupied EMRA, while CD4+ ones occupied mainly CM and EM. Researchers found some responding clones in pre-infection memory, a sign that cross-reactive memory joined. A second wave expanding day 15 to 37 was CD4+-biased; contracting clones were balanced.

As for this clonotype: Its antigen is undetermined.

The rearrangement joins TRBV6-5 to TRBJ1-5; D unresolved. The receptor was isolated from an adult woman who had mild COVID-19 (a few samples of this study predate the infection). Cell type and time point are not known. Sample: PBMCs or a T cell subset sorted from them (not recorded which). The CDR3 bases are TGTGCCAGCAGATTAGGGCCTCGAAATCAGCCCCAGCATTTT. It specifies CASRLGPRNQPQHF.